The source of this TCR beta chain is a study of control samples from healthy donors and cancer patients. CDR1 is SGHDT, CDR2 YYEEEE, per germline. V lost 8 bases and J lost 7; bases outside the gene matches: 20. The CDR3 has 17 amino acids. In its sample, this clone was seen once. Method: immunoSEQ multiplex PCR; TCRdb's copy keeps in-frame clones and lacks some. The table lists roughly 150,000 clones, about 93% of them singletons. The sequence came from a woman in her 30s in good health. Sequencing used blood. This chain links TRBV5-6 with TRBJ2-3; 9 positions agree with TRBD2. The CDR3 here is CASKFALQREDINTQYF. CDR3 in DNA: TGTGCCAGTAAATTTGCCCTCCAGCGGGAGGATATAAATACGCAGTATTTT.